The next 32 T cell receptor beta chains were all read from a single sample in a study of blood T cell repertoires in COVID-19. Using immunoSEQ multiplex PCR, the repertoire was profiled, and TCRdb retains in-frame clones only, with some absent. The table records more than 70,000 clones, 75% to 85% of them present only once. Sequenced sample: peripheral blood. The source of these receptors is a woman between 70 and 85 years old with acute or convalescent COVID-19.

The chain employs TRBV9 and TRBJ2-1; no firm D call. This CDR3 spans 13 amino acids. Trimming took 4 bases from V and 5 from J, leaving 10 bases between them. Germline assignment: CDR1 SGDLS and CDR2 YYNGEE. The CDR3 protein is CASSLLVDNEQFF. For the CDR3, the DNA is TGTGCCAGCAGCCTCCTTGTTGACAATGAGCAGTTCTTC.

This sequence joins TRBV7-9 and TRBJ1-2; TRBD1 might be the D (6 bases). V was clipped by 5 bases and J by 7 bases, with 14 bases between them. The CDR3 consists of 13 residues. Per germline, CDR1 SEHNR and CDR2 FQNEAQ (reference sequence). The CDR3: CASSIRQVLGYTF. The CDR3 DNA follows: TGTGCCAGCAGCATTCGACAGGTGCTTGGCTACACCTTC.

This clone came up a few times. This chain links TRBV6-2 or TRBV6-3 with TRBJ1-6; TRBD1 matches 9 bases. V shed 6 bases and J 5 bases; nucleotides not matched to a gene: 11. This CDR3 comprises 17 residues. The germline V gene has CDR1 MNHEY and CDR2 SVGEGT. In DNA, the CDR3 is TGTGCCAGCAGCCTCCGGACAGGGGTGGGGAATAATTCACCCCTCCACTTT. Translating gives CASSLRTGVGNNSPLHF.

The chain joins TRBV9 to TRBJ1-3, with unresolved D. The germline CDR1 and CDR2 sequences are SGDLS and YYNGEE. CDR3 size: 16 residues. Trimming took 0 bases from V and 0 from J, leaving 10 bases between them. CDR3 DNA: TGTGCCAGCAGCGTAGTACCGGGTCCCTCTGGAAACACCATATATTTT. It translates to CASSVVPGPSGNTIYF. Based on the CDR3 plus reference TRBV9 and TRBJ1-3, the full variable domain is DSGVTQTPKHLITATGQRVTLRCSPRSGDLSVYWYQQSLDQGLQFLIQYYNGEERAKGNILERFSAQQFPDLHSELNLSSLELGDSALYFCASSVVPGPSGNTIYFGEGSWLTVV.

The chain links TRBV9 to TRBJ1-1; D is undetermined. Germline CDR1 is SGDLS and CDR2 is YYNGEE. The CDR3 runs to 13 residues. V shed 4 bases and J shed 5 bases, with 12 bases lying between them. In DNA form, the CDR3 reads TGTGCCAGCAGCCCCCTCACCGAGACTGAAGCTTTCTTT. This codes for CASSPLTETEAFF.

This clone occurred a few times. The chain recombines TRBV27 with TRBJ2-1, with TRBD2 as a possible D gene (6 bases). The CDR3 is 17 residues long. The ends were cut back, 6 bases at V and 12 bases at J, with 30 bases in the middle. The germline CDR1 and CDR2 sequences are MNHEY and SMNVEV (reference sequence). Here the CDR3 reads CASRSRPGTQVSSGQFF. DNA of the CDR3: TGTGCCAGCAGAAGCCGACCCGGGACTCAGGTATCCTCGGGGCAGTTCTTC.

This chain links TRBV19 with TRBJ1-5; TRBD1 matches at 8 bases. The CDR3 has 15 amino acids. After removal of 3 bases from V and 7 bases from J, the junction contained 8 bases not matched to a gene. CDR1 is LNHDA, CDR2 SQIVND, per germline (reference sequence). As DNA, the CDR3 is TGTGCCAGTAGTATCGACAGGGGTGGAGGGCAGCCCCAGCATTTT. This gives the protein CASSIDRGGGQPQHF.

V and J are TRBV19 and TRBJ2-7, with 8 nucleotides matching TRBD1. J gave up 1 base and V 6 bases, and 11 bases lay outside the gene matches. Looked up from germline, CDR1 is LNHDA and CDR2 is SQIVND (reference sequence). The CDR3 totals 16 residues. The chain's CDR3 is CASSLSGGASSYEQYF. CDR3 bases: TGTGCCAGTAGCTTGTCAGGGGGCGCAAGTTCCTACGAGCAGTACTTC.

V and J are TRBV7-2 and TRBJ2-7; TRBD2 matches at 10 bases. CDR1 is SGHTA and CDR2 is FQGNSA in the germline V gene. The ends lost 3 bases at V and 2 bases at J; junction bases unmatched: 4. This CDR3 contains 15 residues. CDR3: CASSFGLAGAYEQYF. In DNA form, the CDR3 reads TGTGCCAGCAGCTTCGGTCTAGCGGGAGCCTACGAGCAGTACTTC. The full variable domain, its missing parts supplied by reference TRBV7-2 and TRBJ2-7, is GAGVSQSPSNKVTEKGKDVELRCDPISGHTALYWYRQSLGQGLEFLIYFQGNSAPDKSGLPSDRFSAERTGGSVSTLTIQRTQQEDSAVYLCASSFGLAGAYEQYFGPGTRLTVT.

This clone was counted once. The V call is TRBV27, the J call TRBJ2-1; 10 nucleotides align to TRBD1. This CDR3 spans 15 amino acids. Trimming took 6 bases from V and 5 from J; bases not matched to a gene: 7. CDR1 is MNHEY, CDR2 SMNVEV, per germline (reference sequence). CDR3 nucleotides: TGTGCCAGCAGGACCTGGGGACAGGGGAACAATGAGCAGTTCTTC. The encoded protein is CASRTWGQGNNEQFF.

The CDR3 sequence is CASSYLGQGGYGYTF. The CDR3 DNA is TGTGCCAGCAGTTACCTGGGACAGGGCGGATATGGCTACACCTTC. This chain connects TRBV6-2 or TRBV6-3 to TRBJ1-2, with TRBD1 matching over 9 bases. Germline V gives CDR1 MNHEY, CDR2 SVGEGT. This CDR3 has 15 amino acids. The junction had 6 bases not matched to a gene; V was cut back by 2 bases and J by 5 bases.

The CDR3 region has the DNA TGCGCCAGCAGCCAAGAAGCGAGACAGACGACCTACGAGCAGTACTTC. Translating it yields CASSQEARQTTYEQYF. The chain uses TRBV4-1 and TRBJ2-7, with D tentatively TRBD1 (5 bases). The CDR3 covers 16 residues. Germline assignment: CDR1 MGHRA and CDR2 YSYEKL. Trimming took 0 bases from V and 2 from J, leaving 14 bases between them.

The V and J genes are TRBV12-5 and TRBJ2-5; 7 nucleotides line up with TRBD2. Germline CDR1 LGHNT, CDR2 FRNRAP. Trimming at V came to 6 bases and at J to 4 bases, leaving 11 bases not matched to a gene. CDR3 size: 15 residues. The CDR3 loop is CASGRDGGSGETQYF. The CDR3 DNA reads as TGTGCTAGTGGACGAGACGGGGGGTCGGGAGAGACCCAGTACTTC.

This sequence joins TRBV5-1 and TRBJ2-3; 7 bases fit TRBD1. This CDR3 has 16 amino acids. Trimming at V came to 3 bases and at J to 0 bases, leaving 7 bases not matched to a gene. Germline V CDR1 and CDR2: SGHRS, YFSETQ. This CDR3 is CASSWGTVASTDTQYF. CDR3 coding DNA: TGCGCCAGCAGCTGGGGGACAGTGGCTAGCACAGATACGCAGTATTTT.

The V gene is TRBV4-1, the J gene TRBJ2-5; D unresolved. Between the trimmed V and J ends, which lost 1 base and 2 bases, there was a span of 8 bases. There are 14 residues in the CDR3. CDR1 and CDR2 (germline): MGHRA, YSYEKL. The CDR3 region is CASSQVGYQETQYF. CDR3 nucleotides: TGCGCCAGCAGCCAAGTGGGCTATCAAGAGACCCAGTACTTC.

This clone was picked up one time. The chain carries TRBV12-5 and TRBJ1-1; D possibly corresponds to TRBD1 (5 bases). Trimming left V 3 bases short and J 4 bases short, with 9 bases between. From germline, CDR1 is LGHNT and CDR2 FRNRAP. CDR3 length: 13 amino acids. In DNA form, the CDR3 reads TGTGCTAGTGGTTTCGCAGGGCCCACTGAAGCTTTCTTT. Translating gives CASGFAGPTEAFF.

This rearrangement joins TRBV27 to TRBJ2-7; tentatively, D is TRBD1 (7 bases). V gave up 5 bases and J gave up 4 bases, with 18 bases separating them. Germline V gene lookup returns CDR1 MNHEY and CDR2 SMNVEV (reference sequence). The CDR3 is made up of 15 amino acids. The CDR3 coding sequence is TGTGCCAGCAGTCGGGCTTCGACAGGGACTTACGAGCAGTACTTC. It translates to CASSRASTGTYEQYF.

This chain joins TRBV29-1 and TRBJ2-7; D unresolved. The CDR3 consists of 11 residues. Germline V CDR1 and CDR2: SQVTM, ANQGSEA. V gave up 3 bases and J gave up 3 bases, with 6 bases separating them. The CDR3 DNA follows: TGCAGCGTTGATATCGGCTACGAGCAGTACTTC. Residues: CSVDIGYEQYF.

This clone was seen more than once but under ten times. This chain connects TRBV7-2 to TRBJ2-1, with 15 bases fitting TRBD2. CDR1 and CDR2 (germline): SGHTA, FQGNSA. The V segment lost 1 base and the J segment 10 bases; nucleotides outside the gene matches: 5. The CDR3 length is 16 residues. The CDR3 here is CASSLEGLAGGREQFF. CDR3 in DNA: TGTGCCAGCAGCTTAGAGGGACTAGCGGGAGGTAGGGAGCAGTTCTTC.

This chain links TRBV7-3 with TRBJ2-1; 8 bases map to TRBD1. CDR1 is SGHTA and CDR2 is FQGTGA in the germline V gene. With 4 bases clipped from V and 3 bases from J, the junction kept 14 bases outside the gene matches. The CDR3 length is 18 residues. CDR3 sequence reads: CASSSYGQGSSFYNEQFF. The CDR3 nucleotides read TGTGCCAGCAGCTCATATGGACAGGGTTCCTCCTTCTACAATGAGCAGTTCTTC.

The chain employs TRBV3-1 (or the pseudogene TRBV3-2) and TRBJ1-5, with TRBD1 as a possible D gene (5 bases). This CDR3 is built from 14 residues. The germline V gene encodes CDR1 LGHDT and CDR2 YNNKEL (reference sequence). V gave up 1 base and J gave up 2 bases, with 6 bases separating them. CDR3 residues: CASSQGGGNQPQHF. The CDR3 DNA follows: TGTGCCAGCAGCCAAGGGGGGGGCAATCAGCCCCAGCATTTT.

The gene calls are TRBV11-2 and TRBJ2-7; 8 bases fit TRBD2. Germline CDR1 and CDR2: SGHAT and FQNNGV. V lost 6 bases, J lost 4 bases, and 11 bases stayed unmatched. The CDR3 runs to 15 residues. CDR3 nucleotide sequence: TGTGCCAGCAGACAAGCGGGAGCCTCCCTGTACGAGCAGTACTTC. Translating gives CASRQAGASLYEQYF. Full variable domain (remainder filled in from reference TRBV11-2 and TRBJ2-7): EAGVAQSPRYKIIEKRQSVAFWCNPISGHATLYWYQQILGQGPKLLIQFQNNGVVDDSQLPKDRFSAERLKGVDSTLKIQPAKLEDSAVYLCASRQAGASLYEQYFGPGTRLTVT.

This sequence joins TRBV19 and TRBJ2-1; maybe TRBD1 (6 bases). Germline V gives CDR1 LNHDA, CDR2 SQIVND (reference sequence). This CDR3 comprises 13 residues. Trimming removed 5 bases from V and 7 bases from J, with 12 bases in between. In DNA, the CDR3 is TGTGCCAGTAGTCAGATCAGGGGTAATGAGCAGTTCTTC. It encodes CASSQIRGNEQFF. The variable domain in full, completed from reference TRBV19 and TRBJ2-1, reads DGGITQSPKYLFRKEGQNVTLSCEQNLNHDAMYWYRQDPGQGLRLIYYSQIVNDFQKGDIAEGYSVSREKKESFPLTVTSAQKNPTAFYLCASSQIRGNEQFFGPGTRLTVL.

The J gene is TRBJ1-2, the V gene TRBV5-4; possibly TRBD1 for D (5 bases). V was trimmed by 4 bases and J by 4 bases, leaving 11 bases between them. From germline, CDR1 is SGHNT and CDR2 YYREEE (reference sequence). The CDR3 sequence is 13 residues long. CDR3 sequence (DNA): TGTGCCAGCAGCCCCGACAGACGCTATGGCTACACCTTC. Protein: CASSPDRRYGYTF.

The rearrangement links TRBV7-7 to TRBJ2-7, with D perhaps matching TRBD1 (6 bases). The CDR3 covers 13 residues. V lost 3 bases, J lost 3 bases, and 9 bases lay in between. CDR1 is SSHAT, CDR2 FNYEAQ, per germline (reference sequence). The CDR3 protein is CASSLTGDYEQYF. As DNA, the CDR3 is TGTGCCAGCAGCTTGACAGGAGACTACGAGCAGTACTTC.

The chain employs TRBV29-1 and TRBJ2-1; D gene ambiguous. Deletions cut 1 base from V and 7 bases from J, with 8 bases between. Germline V gene data show CDR1 as SQVTM and CDR2 as ANQGSEA. The CDR3 length is 12 residues. CDR3 protein: CSVEGLTNEQFF. The DNA of the CDR3 is TGCAGCGTTGAAGGGCTGACAAATGAGCAGTTCTTC.

This rearrangement joins TRBV5-6 to TRBJ2-1; 11 nucleotides line up with TRBD2. V gave up 1 base and J gave up 8 bases; unmatched junction bases: 14. The CDR3 has 18 residues. The V gene's germline CDR1 is SGHDT and CDR2 YYEEEE. CDR3 residues: CASSLRVSGRAPQDEQFF. The CDR3 nucleotides are TGTGCCAGCAGCTTGAGGGTTAGCGGGAGGGCACCACAGGATGAGCAGTTCTTC.

This clone was observed many times. V is TRBV28 and J is TRBJ1-6; tentatively, D is TRBD1 (5 bases). CDR1 and CDR2 from the germline V gene are MDHEN and SYDVKM. V gave up 3 bases and J gave up 0 bases, with 15 bases separating them. CDR3 length: 18 amino acids. The CDR3 loop reads CASSFVGALFSYNSPLHF. The DNA for the CDR3 is TGTGCCAGCAGTTTCGTAGGGGCCCTTTTCTCCTATAATTCACCCCTCCACTTT. Full variable domain (missing parts from reference TRBV28 and TRBJ1-6): DVKVTQSSRYLVKRTGEKVFLECVQDMDHENMFWYRQDPGLGLRLIYFSYDVKMKEKGDIPEGYSVSREKKERFSLILESASTNQTSMYLCASSFVGALFSYNSPLHFGNGTRLTVT.

This clone was counted between two and nine times. The V and J genes are TRBV4-3 and TRBJ1-5; a possible D gene is TRBD1 (5 bases). There are 14 residues in the CDR3. Trimming pared 5 bases from V and 1 base from J, leaving 9 bases between. CDR1 LGHNA and CDR2 YSLEER come from the germline V gene. The CDR3 DNA is TGCGCCAGCAGCTCTGGGGCAAGCAATCAGCCCCAGCATTTT. Encoded protein: CASSSGASNQPQHF.

This clone appeared a single time. The chain employs TRBV5-1 and TRBJ1-3, with no clear D. Germline V gene data show CDR1 as SGHRS and CDR2 as YFSETQ. This CDR3 comprises 14 residues. The V end lost 4 bases, the J end lost 1 base, and 9 bases lay between the germline ends. CDR3 amino acids: CASSPLLSGNTIYF. CDR3 DNA: TGCGCCAGCAGCCCCCTCTTATCTGGAAACACCATATATTTT.

The chain links TRBV29-1 to TRBJ1-5; 9 nucleotides line up with TRBD1. CDR1 and CDR2 (germline): SQVTM, ANQGSEA. V shed 7 bases and J 2 bases; nucleotides not matched to a gene: 3. This CDR3 comprises 13 residues. This CDR3 reads CSAGQGRNQPQHF. In nucleotides, the CDR3 is TGCAGCGCGGGACAGGGCCGCAATCAGCCCCAGCATTTT.

The chain employs TRBV18 and TRBJ1-5; D is perhaps TRBD1 (5 bases). This CDR3 has 13 residues. Looked up from germline, CDR1 is KGHSH and CDR2 is LQKENI. The germline V and J ends were trimmed by 6 bases and 4 bases, with 10 bases remaining between them. The chain's CDR3 is CASSDSFNQPQHF. In DNA form, the CDR3 reads TGTGCCAGCTCCGACAGCTTTAATCAGCCCCAGCATTTT.